What follows is one TCR beta chain and its context. Its antigen is currently unknown. The CDR3 contains 14 residues. The trim removed 3 bases at V and 3 bases at J, leaving 4 bases unmatched. Germline V lookup: CDR1 KGHSH, CDR2 LQKENI. This sample stems from a study of cytomegalovirus exposure and HLA in healthy donors. Study information: Ancestry clustering placed 70% to 85% of around 400 genotyped donors in the Caucasian-associated cluster. Study observations and caveats: Immune exposure was documented only through CMV serostatus. Earlier analysis looked at TCR beta V segments, and most were productive about 90% or about 30% of the time.

The primer mix had 60 Vbeta and 13 Jbeta primers. In the source study's methods: Tens of millions of unique TCR beta chains, roughly 11 million shared, were counted in a later analysis. Some clones are missing from TCRdb's copy, which holds only in-frame ones; the method was immunoSEQ multiplex PCR. V and J calls plus clone size are reproduced from that table; the DNA served to infer D and trimming. This table holds about 160,000 clones, around four fifths found once. The specimen was PBMCs. The rearrangement uses TRBV18 and TRBJ2-5; TRBD1 agrees at 7 bases. This TCR was recovered from a man aged 18 to 30 in good health and CMV-seronegative. CDR3 amino acids: CASSPTGLKETQYF. CDR3 DNA sequence: TGTGCCAGCTCACCGACAGGGCTCAAAGAGACCCAGTACTTC.